This T cell receptor beta chain emerged from a study of Ad26.COV2.S vaccination and SARS-CoV-2 variants. As for the study in general: It was the COV1001 Ad26.COV2.S trial arm that included the donor. The authors gave Ad26.COV2.S intramuscularly, either once or twice 56 days apart.

Study-wide findings and caveats: Across vaccine and placebo recipients, the breadth of non-spike TCRs was similar. A substantial breadth of spike-specific CD8+ and CD4+ T cell responses after vaccination has been reported.

Assay used: immunoSEQ multiplex PCR; TCRdb lists only in-frame clones, some missing. The sample carries some 250,000 clones, approximately 88% recorded once. Of note for this clone: Its antigen is not identified.

The CDR3 covers 15 residues. Trimming took 0 bases from V and 3 from J; bases not matched to a gene: 2. The V gene's germline CDR1 is SGDLS and CDR2 YYNGEE. Treatment: about 20 received Ad26.COV2.S at low or high dose, single or two shots; about five received placebo; per-sample allocation not given. All samples were drawn on day 63, counting from the first vaccine or placebo injection. The origin of this receptor is a person between 18 and 60 years old who received the Ad26.COV2.S COVID-19 vaccine or a placebo. Material: peripheral blood, obtained in a trial of Ad26.COV2.S vaccine versus placebo. The chain links TRBV9 to TRBJ2-2; TRBD2 aligns across 7 bases. CDR3 loop: CASSVVGGDTGELFF. The CDR3 DNA follows: TGTGCCAGCAGCGTAGTGGGAGGGGACACCGGGGAGCTGTTTTTT.